Presented here are 14 T cell receptor beta chains from one specimen sequenced in a study of PD-1 blockade in classical Hodgkin lymphoma. Produced via immunoSEQ multiplex PCR; TCRdb's table is partial and in-frame only. The sample lists 20,000 to 25,000 clones; around three quarters were seen once. As for time point: cycle 4 day 1 (C4D1), after 6 weeks of nivolumab. After autologous stem cell transplantation all patients relapsed, and prior brentuximab vedotin exposure differed between cohorts. The material sequenced was peripheral blood mononuclear cells (PBMCs), taken before the fourth cycle of nivolumab. The receptors shown here come from a human donor with classical Hodgkin lymphoma.

V usage is TRBV28 and J usage is TRBJ2-7; 8 bases are shared with TRBD1. V was clipped by 2 bases and J by 7 bases; unmatched bases: 10. The CDR3 covers 15 residues. The V gene's germline CDR1 is MDHEN and CDR2 SYDVKM. The CDR3 protein is CASSLGRGRSLEQYF. CDR3 bases: TGTGCCAGCAGTTTAGGCAGGGGGCGTTCGCTTGAGCAGTACTTC. Full variable domain (rest looked up from reference TRBV28 and TRBJ2-7): DVKVTQSSRYLVKRTGEKVFLECVQDMDHENMFWYRQDPGLGLRLIYFSYDVKMKEKGDIPEGYSVSREKKERFSLILESASTNQTSMYLCASSLGRGRSLEQYFGPGTRLTVT.

The CDR3: CASSQEETGTGTYEQYF. CDR3 coding DNA: TGCGCCAGCAGCCAAGAAGAAACCGGGACAGGGACCTACGAGCAGTACTTC. The rearrangement links TRBV4-1 to TRBJ2-7, with TRBD1 identical over 9 bases. With 0 bases clipped from V and 2 bases from J, the junction kept 8 bases outside the gene matches. This CDR3 is 17 amino acids long. The germline CDR1 and CDR2 sequences are MGHRA and YSYEKL.

This chain connects TRBV5-4 to TRBJ2-7, with 8 bases fitting TRBD2. Germline V gene data show CDR1 as SGHNT and CDR2 as YYREEE (reference sequence). The CDR3 spans 14 residues. Unmatched junction bases numbered 6, after V lost 1 base and J lost 6 bases. The CDR3 loop is CASSLNGRAGEQYF. CDR3 DNA: TGTGCCAGCAGCTTGAACGGGAGGGCTGGCGAGCAGTACTTC.

The V gene is TRBV7-9, the J gene TRBJ2-7; D is uncertain. V dropped 1 base and J dropped 0 bases, with 19 bases sitting between them. The CDR3 runs 18 residues. The germline CDR1 and CDR2 sequences are SEHNR and FQNEAQ (reference sequence). CDR3 coding DNA: TGTGCCAGCAGCTTAGAACATAGTGGGCTTCTCTACTCCTACGAGCAGTACTTC. Its protein is CASSLEHSGLLYSYEQYF.

The rearrangement joins TRBV29-1 to TRBJ2-5; 9 bases line up with TRBD2. The V gene's germline CDR1 is SQVTM and CDR2 ANQGSEA. J gave up 5 bases and V 8 bases, and 15 bases lay outside the gene matches. The CDR3 extends over 15 amino acids. The CDR3, as DNA: TGCAGCATATTCATCCCAGCGGGAGGCCGGGAGACCCAGTACTTC. It is translated as CSIFIPAGGRETQYF.

The chain is built from TRBV7-6 and TRBJ2-1; 12 bases are a match to TRBD2. The V gene end was trimmed by 5 bases and the J gene end by 4 bases; junction bases not matched to a gene: 6. Germline V lookup: CDR1 SGHVS, CDR2 FNYEAQ. The CDR3 totals 16 residues. CDR3 DNA sequence: TGTGCCAGCAGCAAGACTAGCGGGAGCGGTTACAATGAGCAGTTCTTC. It is translated as CASSKTSGSGYNEQFF. Variable domain in full (rest from reference TRBV7-6 and TRBJ2-1): GAGVSQSPRYKVTKRGQDVALRCDPISGHVSLYWYRQALGQGPEFLTYFNYEAQQDKSGLPNDRFSAERPEGSISTLTIQRTEQRDSAMYRCASSKTSGSGYNEQFFGPGTRLTVL.

In DNA form, the CDR3 reads TGTGCCAGCAGCAAAGAAAGACATCTGAACACTGAAGCTTTCTTT. As protein: CASSKERHLNTEAFF. The rearrangement joins TRBV6-1 to TRBJ1-1; D is undetermined. Germline V gives CDR1 MNHNS, CDR2 SASEGT. The V end lost 6 bases, the J end lost 0 bases, and 14 bases lay between the germline ends. This CDR3 contains 15 residues.

The DNA for the CDR3 is TGTGCCAGCAGCGTATCGGGTCTAGGGCCAGATACGCAGTATTTT. It encodes CASSVSGLGPDTQYF. This chain links TRBV6-4 with TRBJ2-3; D is unclear. The length of the CDR3 is 15 residues. Germline V lookup: CDR1 MRHNA, CDR2 SNTAGT. The ends were cut back, 6 bases at V and 4 bases at J, with 17 bases in the middle.

The CDR3, as DNA: TGCGCCAGCAGCCCCAGGACTAGCGTTAGAGTCGGGGAGCTGTTTTTT. Residues: CASSPRTSVRVGELFF. The chain links TRBV5-1 to TRBJ2-2; 9 bases are a match to TRBD2. This CDR3 comprises 16 residues. J lost 7 bases, V lost 4 bases, and 11 bases had no gene match. CDR1 and CDR2 (germline): SGHRS, YFSETQ.

The chain joins TRBV18 to TRBJ1-2; possibly TRBD1 for D (5 bases). The germline CDR1 and CDR2 sequences are KGHSH and LQKENI. V lost 0 bases, J lost 6 bases, and 17 bases lay in between. The CDR3 length is 16 residues. CDR3 nucleotide sequence: TGTGCCAGCTCACCACCGGAGGGACCCCTTCTTCATGGCTACACCTTC. This gives the protein CASSPPEGPLLHGYTF.

The count of this clone is one. The chain couples TRBV5-1 to TRBJ2-7, with 9 positions matching TRBD1. The J segment lost 1 base and the V segment lost 4 bases, leaving 9 bases of the junction unmatched. Germline-derived CDR1 and CDR2 are SGHRS and YFSETQ. The CDR3 has 16 amino acids. As DNA, the CDR3 is TGCGCCAGCAGCACCTCGGGACAGGGTTCATCCTACGAGCAGTACTTC. Protein product: CASSTSGQGSSYEQYF. Based on the CDR3 plus reference TRBV5-1 and TRBJ2-7, the full variable domain is KAGVTQTPRYLIKTRGQQVTLSCSPISGHRSVSWYQQTPGQGLQFLFEYFSETQRNKGNFPGRFSGRQFSNSRSEMNVSTLELGDSALYLCASSTSGQGSSYEQYFGPGTRLTVT.

V usage is TRBV10-1 and J usage is TRBJ1-5; D gene uncertain. Deletions cut 0 bases from V and 4 bases from J, with 10 bases between. The CDR3 is made up of 15 amino acids. Germline V gene data show CDR1 as WNHNN and CDR2 as SYGVQD (reference sequence). As DNA, the CDR3 is TGCGCCAGCAGTGAGTCTCGCAGCCAAAATCAGCCCCAGCATTTT. Translated: CASSESRSQNQPQHF.

V usage is TRBV5-5 and J usage is TRBJ1-5; no clear D gene. Germline V gene data show CDR1 as SGHKS and CDR2 as YYEKEE (reference sequence). The CDR3 is made up of 12 amino acids. V was pared by 4 bases and J by 4 bases, with 6 bases between. This chain's CDR3 is CASSRMNQPQHF. CDR3 DNA sequence: TGTGCCAGCAGCAGGATGAATCAGCCCCAGCATTTT. Using reference TRBV5-5 and TRBJ1-5 for the parts outside the CDR3, the full variable domain is DAGVTQSPTHLIKTRGQQVTLRCSPISGHKSVSWYQQVLGQGPQFIFQYYEKEERGRGNFPDRFSARQFPNYSSELNVNALLLGDSALYLCASSRMNQPQHFGDGTRLSIL.

A remark on this clone: Other DNA sequences in the same sample also yield this CDR3. The chain links TRBV6-1 to TRBJ2-1; 8 bases agree with TRBD2. V shed 9 bases and J 4 bases; nucleotides not matched to a gene: 8. Looked up from germline, CDR1 is MNHNS and CDR2 is SASEGT. The CDR3 loop spans 14 amino acids. The CDR3 sequence is CASTTGGPYNEQFF. The CDR3 bases are TGTGCCAGTACGACGGGAGGGCCGTACAATGAGCAGTTCTTC.